The 24 T cell receptor beta chains presented below share a single source sample, sequenced in a study of cytomegalovirus exposure and HLA in healthy donors. The PCR used 60 Vbeta and 13 Jbeta primers. The protocol was immunoSEQ multiplex PCR, while the TCRdb copy is restricted to in-frame clones and leaves out a portion. Counted here are 100,000 to 150,000 clones, around 82% occurring once; the ten biggest clones make up approximately 1.2%. The sequencing sample was made of PBMCs. The source is a female donor in good health and CMV-seronegative.

The gene calls are TRBV6-1 and TRBJ1-2; D unresolved. This CDR3 spans 14 amino acids. Per germline, CDR1 MNHNS and CDR2 SASEGT. The V end was cut by 1 base, the J end by 4 bases, with 10 bases between. CDR3 in amino acids: CASSEEEGSYGYTF. The CDR3 nucleotides are TGTGCCAGCAGTGAAGAAGAGGGATCCTATGGCTACACCTTC.

The J gene is TRBJ2-7, the V gene TRBV29-1, with D possibly being TRBD1 (5 bases). This CDR3 is built from 12 residues. Trimming took 6 bases from V and 3 from J, leaving 12 bases between them. CDR1 SQVTM and CDR2 ANQGSEA come from the germline V gene. The CDR3 sequence: CSVAGQGYEQYF. Written as DNA, the CDR3 is TGCAGCGTCGCCGGACAAGGCTACGAGCAGTACTTC.

The rearrangement uses TRBV11-2 and TRBJ2-1; TRBD2 agrees at 9 bases. The CDR3 has 17 amino acids. Per the germline V gene, CDR1 is SGHAT and CDR2 is FQNNGV. V gave up 5 bases and J gave up 0 bases; unmatched junction bases: 8. The CDR3 DNA reads TGTGCCAGCAGCAAGGGGAGCGGGAGGAGCTCCTACAATGAGCAGTTCTTC. It is translated as CASSKGSGRSSYNEQFF.

This clone was recorded only once. The chain employs TRBV30 and TRBJ2-7; 10 bases match TRBD1. V lost 1 base, J lost 3 bases, and 3 bases stayed unmatched. In germline, CDR1 is GTSNPN, CDR2 SVGIG (reference sequence). CDR3 length: 14 residues. CDR3 loop: CAWSAGTGDYEQYF. In DNA, the CDR3 is TGTGCCTGGAGTGCAGGGACAGGGGACTACGAGCAGTACTTC. Filled out from reference TRBV30 and TRBJ2-7, the complete variable domain reads SQTIHQWPATLVQPVGSPLSLECTVEGTSNPNLYWYRQAAGRGLQLLFYSVGIGQISSEVPQNLSASRPQDRQFILSSKKLLLSDSGFYLCAWSAGTGDYEQYFGPGTRLTVT.

The chain carries TRBV5-4 and TRBJ2-1; 8 bases are shared with TRBD2. The CDR3 length is 16 residues. Germline loops: CDR1 SGHNT, CDR2 YYREEE (reference sequence). Losses at the gene ends were 1 base for V and 2 bases for J; bases not matched to a gene: 5. The CDR3 DNA follows: TGTGCCAGCAGCTTGCTAGCGGGTCCCCCCTACAATGAGCAGTTCTTC. Protein: CASSLLAGPPYNEQFF.

The chain uses TRBV12-2 and TRBJ2-7; TRBD1 was called by the table and not checked on the DNA. TRBV12-2 is termed a pseudogene. The CDR3 sequence is 17 residues long. This chain's CDR3 is CASRLPPPDRPSYEQYF. Here the CDR3 DNA reads TGTGCAAGTCGCTTACCTCCTCCGGACAGGCCATCCTACGAGCAGTACTTC.

With respect to this clone: One end of the junction does not line up with germline, which may come from a read error. This chain links TRBV7-9 with TRBJ2-4; 11 nucleotides line up with TRBD2. The CDR3 is 12 residues long. Germline loops: CDR1 SEHNR, CDR2 FQNEAQ (reference sequence). The CDR3 sequence is CSSSLAGGIQYF. The CDR3, as DNA: TGTTCCAGCAGCTTAGCGGGGGGGATTCAGTACTTC.

The rearrangement uses TRBV28 and TRBJ1-5, with a tentative D call TRBD1 (6 bases). V was cut by 0 bases and J by 2 bases, with 32 bases left in between. The germline V gene encodes CDR1 MDHEN and CDR2 SYDVKM. This CDR3 comprises 23 residues. The CDR3 sequence: CASSLWGRGRAASLKGGNQPQHF. CDR3 DNA sequence: TGTGCCAGCAGTTTATGGGGCCGGGGGAGGGCCGCGTCCTTAAAGGGGGGCAATCAGCCCCAGCATTTT.

The chain couples TRBV7-9 to TRBJ2-7; D is perhaps TRBD1 (5 bases). Germline CDR1 reads SEHNR; CDR2 reads FQNEAQ (reference sequence). This CDR3 spans 14 amino acids. V lost 3 bases and J 3 bases, leaving 12 bases between the germline ends. The CDR3 coding sequence is TGTGCCAGCAGCTTTGGGGCCAGCCTCTACGAGCAGTACTTC. It codes for CASSFGASLYEQYF.

This clone was detected a few times. The rearrangement links TRBV25-1 to TRBJ1-5; 7 positions agree with TRBD1. The V gene's germline CDR1 is MGHDK and CDR2 SYGVNS. V lost 3 bases, J lost 2 bases, and 4 bases stayed unmatched. The CDR3 is made up of 15 amino acids. Here the CDR3 reads CASSDPDRGNQPQHF. CDR3 bases: TGTGCCAGCAGTGATCCCGACAGGGGCAATCAGCCCCAGCATTTT.

This chain uses TRBV29-1 with TRBJ2-3; TRBD1 might be the D (6 bases). Trimming removed 6 bases at V and 8 bases at J, with 18 bases between. From germline, CDR1 is SQVTM and CDR2 ANQGSEA. The CDR3 spans 13 residues. As DNA, the CDR3 is TGCAGCGTCAAGGGGGTAGACTTGGGTACGCAGTATTTT. Translating it yields CSVKGVDLGTQYF.

With respect to this clone: Different DNA sequences within this sample yield the same CDR3. V and J are TRBV19 and TRBJ2-5, with TRBD2 identical over 9 bases. J lost 3 bases, V lost 5 bases, and 1 base had no gene match. Looked up from germline, CDR1 is LNHDA and CDR2 is SQIVND (reference sequence). The CDR3 contains 13 residues. DNA of the CDR3: TGTGCCAGTAGTCGGACTAGCGAAGAGACCCAGTACTTC. It specifies CASSRTSEETQYF.

The chain carries TRBV14 and TRBJ1-1; D possibly corresponds to TRBD1 (5 bases). V lost 2 bases and J 0 bases, leaving 16 bases between the germline ends. The CDR3 runs 17 residues. Germline V gene lookup returns CDR1 SGHDN and CDR2 FVKESK. The CDR3 coding sequence is TGTGCCAGCAGCCAAAGGTTCGGAAGACAGTTGAACACTGAAGCTTTCTTT. Translating gives CASSQRFGRQLNTEAFF.

The rearrangement joins TRBV7-3 to TRBJ2-3; 7 bases align to TRBD1. Germline CDR1 SGHTA, CDR2 FQGTGA. J gave up 2 bases and V 4 bases, and 9 bases lay outside the gene matches. The CDR3 has 16 amino acids. The CDR3 DNA follows: TGTGCCAGCAGCTCCCCCGGACAGGCGCTCACAGATACGCAGTATTTT. This translates into CASSSPGQALTDTQYF.

The V and J genes are TRBV6-1 and TRBJ1-6; D uncertain. Trimming removed 8 bases from V and 5 bases from J, with 10 bases in between. Germline CDR1 and CDR2: MNHNS and SASEGT. This CDR3 spans 13 amino acids. The CDR3 DNA follows: TGTGCCAGCCTGGGAGACCATAATTCACCCCTCCACTTT. It translates to CASLGDHNSPLHF.

The chain recombines TRBV28 with TRBJ2-3; 7 bases match TRBD2. This CDR3 is built from 16 residues. The ends lost 6 bases at V and 0 bases at J; junction bases unmatched: 9. Germline V gives CDR1 MDHEN, CDR2 SYDVKM. The CDR3 DNA sequence: TGTGCCAGCAGCGTGGTAGCGGGCCTCAGCACAGATACGCAGTATTTT. Amino acid sequence: CASSVVAGLSTDTQYF.

The V gene is TRBV28, the J gene TRBJ1-6, with a possible D match to TRBD1 (5 bases). Trimming removed 6 bases at V and 7 bases at J, with 16 bases between. Germline V gene data show CDR1 as MDHEN and CDR2 as SYDVKM. The CDR3 spans 15 residues. CDR3 sequence reads: CASRAPAGLNSPLHF. CDR3 nucleotides: TGTGCCAGCAGAGCGCCGGCAGGGCTGAATTCACCCCTCCACTTT.

The CDR3 region has the DNA TGTGCCAGCAGCCCAGCGGGGAGCTACGAGCAGTACTTC. Amino acid sequence: CASSPAGSYEQYF. The chain is built from TRBV7-6 and TRBJ2-7, with 7 bases that match TRBD2. Trimming cost V 5 bases and J 3 bases; bases outside gene matches: 4. CDR3 length: 13 residues. Germline lookup yields CDR1 SGHVS and CDR2 FNYEAQ.

For this clone: One end of the junction fails to match germline, which may point to a read error. The gene calls are TRBV11-3 and TRBJ2-7; 8 nucleotides agree with TRBD1. Germline CDR1 is SGHNT and CDR2 is YENEEA. The CDR3 totals 12 residues. This CDR3 reads CASSLDRGEQYF. CDR3 nucleotides: TGTGCCAGCAGCCTAGACAGGGGTGAGCAGTACTTC.

The V call is TRBV9, the J call TRBJ2-3, with D possibly being TRBD2 (6 bases). Germline V gives CDR1 SGDLS, CDR2 YYNGEE. CDR3 size: 15 residues. The V end was cut by 0 bases, the J end by 1 base, with 9 bases between. The CDR3 sequence is CASSVGEDRTDTQYF. DNA for the CDR3: TGTGCCAGCAGCGTAGGGGAGGACCGCACAGATACGCAGTATTTT.

The rearrangement links TRBV19 to TRBJ1-1; TRBD1 might be the D (6 bases). Trimming cost V 9 bases and J 6 bases, with 17 bases left between them. The germline CDR1 and CDR2 sequences are LNHDA and SQIVND (reference sequence). The CDR3 extends over 13 amino acids. CDR3 coding DNA: TGTGCCAGCGGGACATTCGACAACCCTGAAGCTTTCTTT. This translates into CASGTFDNPEAFF.

The genes are TRBV7-9 and TRBJ2-1; the D is unclear. The V gene's germline CDR1 is SEHNR and CDR2 FQNEAQ (reference sequence). The CDR3 runs to 15 residues. With 5 bases removed from V and 0 bases from J, the gap between germline ends came to 11 bases. The CDR3 DNA reads as TGTGCCAGCAGCCCCGACTTAGACTCCTACAATGAGCAGTTCTTC. Amino acid sequence: CASSPDLDSYNEQFF.

CDR3 loop: CSAYESGYTF. CDR3 DNA sequence: TGCAGTGCTTATGAGAGCGGCTACACCTTC. This sequence joins TRBV20-1 and TRBJ1-2; D gene ambiguous. V lost 5 bases to trimming and J lost 8 bases, with 9 bases between them. CDR1 and CDR2 (germline): DFQATT, SNEGSKA (reference sequence). The length of the CDR3 is 10 residues.

The genes are TRBV6-1 and TRBJ1-2, with TRBD1 identical over 9 bases. Per the germline V gene, CDR1 is MNHNS and CDR2 is SASEGT. The CDR3 consists of 15 residues. J was trimmed by 5 bases and V by 6 bases; bases with no gene match: 10. CDR3 DNA sequence: TGTGCCAGCAGAAGGACGGGACAGGGAGTATATGGCTACACCTTC. This translates into CASRRTGQGVYGYTF.